The 10 T cell receptor beta chains presented below share a single source sample, sequenced in a study of monozygotic twins with inflammatory bowel disease. From the 5' RACE reads, TCRdb lists one entry per CDR3 protein and no DNA. This sample carries approximately 150,000 distinct CDR3 sequences, with 2.4% going to the ten biggest clones. The specimen was blood. The receptors come from a human donor with ulcerative colitis or Crohn's disease, or a healthy co-twin of an affected twin (not recorded which).

The gene calls are TRBV5-1 and TRBJ2-2. The CDR3 contains 15 residues. The germline V gene encodes CDR1 SGHRS and CDR2 YFSETQ. The CDR3 sequence: CASSLIEYVTGELFF. Using reference TRBV5-1 and TRBJ2-2 for the parts outside the CDR3, the full variable domain is KAGVTQTPRYLIKTRGQQVTLSCSPISGHRSVSWYQQTPGQGLQFLFEYFSETQRNKGNFPGRFSGRQFSNSRSEMNVSTLELGDSALYLCASSLIEYVTGELFFGEGSRLTVL.

This chain links TRBV7-8 with TRBJ2-4. This CDR3 spans 15 amino acids. Germline values: CDR1 SGHVS, CDR2 FQNEAQ. This CDR3 is CASSPKLGAKNIQYF.

The gene calls are TRBV12-3 or TRBV12-4 and TRBJ1-1; with no DNA, the TCRdb D assignment of TRBD1 cannot be verified. The CDR3 sequence is 19 residues long. The CDR3 loop reads CASTPWARGLAPNKAEAFF.

The rearrangement uses TRBV5-5 and TRBJ1-1; TCRdb outputs TRBD1, but without DNA this stays unchecked. The CDR3 consists of 15 residues. Per the germline V gene, CDR1 is SGHKS and CDR2 is YYEKEE (reference sequence). The CDR3 reads CASSLGQRANTEAFF.

This rearrangement joins TRBV20-1 to TRBJ1-2. The V gene's germline CDR1 is DFQATT and CDR2 SNEGSKA (reference sequence). The length of the CDR3 is 14 residues. The CDR3 here is CSAREEQGPYGYTF.

The chain links TRBV10-3 to TRBJ2-5; TCRdb selects TRBD1, and the lack of DNA leaves this call unchecked. The CDR3 extends over 14 amino acids. CDR1 and CDR2 from the germline V gene are ENHRY and SYGVKD. CDR3 protein: CAISAQAGAETQYF.

In terms of frequency, this clonotype is medium-sized. V and J are TRBV4-3 and TRBJ2-7; TCRdb calls TRBD1, which cannot be checked without DNA. Germline V gene data show CDR1 as LGHNA and CDR2 as YSLEER. This CDR3 is 16 amino acids long. CDR3 sequence: CASSQETGTGGYEQYF.

This rearrangement joins TRBV5-5 to TRBJ2-2. Germline CDR1 and CDR2: SGHKS and YYEKEE (reference sequence). This CDR3 region has 14 residues. The CDR3 region is CASSPTMNTGELFF.

The V gene is TRBV28, the J gene TRBJ2-6. The CDR3 consists of 16 residues. Germline CDR1 reads MDHEN; CDR2 reads SYDVKM. The CDR3 protein is CASSLHGRGGANVLTF.

This sequence joins TRBV4-2 and TRBJ2-3; TCRdb picks TRBD1, but there is no DNA to check that call. CDR3 length: 17 amino acids. The V gene's germline CDR1 is LGHNA and CDR2 YNFKEQ. The CDR3 loop reads CASSQPALRGDTDTQYF.